The rows below give T cell receptor beta chains drawn from one sample of a study of cytomegalovirus exposure and HLA in healthy donors. The table came from immunoSEQ multiplex PCR; TCRdb's copy has only in-frame clones and leaves some out. The data show roughly 160,000 clones, with just under 80% seen just once and about 1.3% held by the top ten. Material: PBMCs. Receptors were obtained from a woman aged 45-59 years in good health and CMV-seronegative. CDR3s include the opening cysteine and the closing phenylalanine or tryptophan. The order of the fields is V gene, clone size, J gene, D gene, CDR3 length, CDR3 protein. A D gene is named only where the DNA matches it firmly. Some rows mark clone size as missing; the rest say once, few, many or name a class of expanded clone.

TRBV2	NA	TRBJ2-7	TRBD1	14	CASSPDRGRYEQYF
TRBV5-1	NA	TRBJ1-6	NA	15	CASSQALQGDSPLHF
TRBV10-3	NA	TRBJ2-7	TRBD2	14	CAISESGGVLEQYF
TRBV5-1	NA	TRBJ1-5	TRBD1	15	CASSLQGAINQPQHF
TRBV7-9	NA	TRBJ1-4	NA	13	CASSLLVNEKLFF
TRBV6-6	NA	TRBJ1-4	NA	15	CASSSGQLRGEKLFF
TRBV15	NA	TRBJ1-1	TRBD1	16	CATSRELQGVGTEAFF
TRBV28	once	TRBJ2-7	NA	18	CASSTTGPYRQAPYEQYF
TRBV4-1	NA	TRBJ2-1	NA	13	CASSQSQETRQFF
TRBV7-3	NA	TRBJ2-3	NA	15	CASSLRGTEGDTQYF
TRBV12-5	NA	TRBJ2-2	TRBD1	15	CASGLVQGAAGELFF
TRBV28	NA	TRBJ2-4	NA	14	CASTVGAAKNIQYF
TRBV7-8	once	TRBJ2-7	TRBD1	15	CASSLELTGLYEQYF
TRBV5-1	NA	TRBJ1-2	NA	16	CASSFYSGTPSYGYTF
TRBV27	NA	TRBJ1-5	TRBD1	14	CASSFGQGAEPQHF
TRBV5-4	NA	TRBJ2-5	TRBD2	14	CASSKRDLTETQYF
TRBV7-2	NA	TRBJ1-1	NA	13	CASRRGRNTEAFF
TRBV28	NA	TRBJ1-1	TRBD1	13	CASSIGQGVGAFF
TRBV7-6	NA	TRBJ2-1	NA	12	CASSSRVGEQFF
TRBV7-9	once	TRBJ1-2	NA	15	CASSPDSFSNYGYTF
TRBV7-2	NA	TRBJ2-7	NA	12	CASSQTGYEQYF
TRBV18	NA	TRBJ1-5	NA	16	CASSRLQAGQGQPQHF
TRBV29-1	NA	TRBJ2-4	NA	14	CSVADRGLRNIQYF
TRBV11-2	NA	TRBJ2-6	NA	19	CASSFRILKTVSGANVLTF
TRBV19	NA	TRBJ2-3	TRBD1	15	CASTPPGQGQYTQYF
TRBV7-9	NA	TRBJ2-7	TRBD1	16	CASSLGGQGRFGEQYF
TRBV28	few	TRBJ1-1	TRBD1	14	CASSFQGGNTEAFF
TRBV10-3	NA	TRBJ2-3	NA	16	CAISDFSPGGRDTQYF
TRBV27	once	TRBJ1-2	NA	14	CASSSSSFNYGYTF
TRBV14	NA	TRBJ2-3	TRBD1	17	CASSRSGQGSFTDTQYF
TRBV7-6	once	TRBJ2-7	NA	15	CASSLATDYPYEQYF
TRBV9	NA	TRBJ1-2	TRBD1	13	CASSAQGGYGYTF
TRBV4-3	NA	TRBJ2-3	TRBD1	16	CASSQDRQGATDTQYF
TRBV7-2	NA	TRBJ2-7	TRBD2	17	CASGGGGAGGSHYEQYF
TRBV4-2	NA	TRBJ2-7	NA	16	CASSQSSGENPYEQYF
TRBV5-1	NA	TRBJ2-7	NA	17	CASSRIEPGPTGYEQYF
TRBV11-2	NA	TRBJ2-5	TRBD2	12	CASSPPGGLQYF
TRBV7-9	once	TRBJ2-3	NA	11	CASSTSDTQYF
TRBV5-1	NA	TRBJ2-3	TRBD2	17	CASSWGLAGARTDTQYF
TRBV10-3	NA	TRBJ2-1	TRBD1	17	CAIREDRGISSYNEQFF
TRBV10-3	few	TRBJ1-5	TRBD1	15	CAISEMGDRYQPQHF
TRBV9	NA	TRBJ2-2	TRBD1	16	CASSDSPTGLTGELFF
TRBV9	once	TRBJ2-7	NA	13	CASSPAGAWEQYF
TRBV11-2	once	TRBJ2-1	NA	11	CASSLRLALFF
TRBV5-1	NA	TRBJ1-2	NA	12	CASSSQGNGYTF
TRBV6-6	NA	TRBJ1-4	TRBD1	15	CASNPTGQGGEKPFF
TRBV27	NA	TRBJ1-2	NA	14	CASSLKPAMGGYTF
TRBV4-1	NA	TRBJ2-7	NA	14	CASSQDSVAYEQYF
TRBV6-5	NA	TRBJ2-5	TRBD1	15	CASSNTGTGKETQYF
TRBV29-1	NA	TRBJ2-1	NA	16	CSVPSWTAPSYNEQFF
TRBV5-6	NA	TRBJ1-1	TRBD1	19	CASSGISVVRDRDDTEAFF